The subject of this entry is one T cell receptor beta chain. The antigen remains unidentified. The entry originates in a study of a mutant IDH1 vaccine in newly diagnosed glioma. Study context: Sex among treated patients split about 60% male, roughly 40% female; mean age was roughly 40 years.

General study findings and limits: A vaccine-induced immune response developed in approximately 94% of the patients.

Profiled with immunoSEQ multiplex PCR; TCRdb holds only in-frame clones, not every one. Of roughly 26,000 clones in the sample, approximately 87% are singletons; the top ten hold roughly a third. The CDR3 consists of 16 residues. Per the germline V gene, CDR1 is MGHDK and CDR2 is SYGVNS. The V and J ends lost 3 bases and 1 base respectively, with 15 bases between them. Time point in this sample: week 35, safety follow-up. It was 300 ug of mutant IDH1 20-mer peptide that made up each vaccine dose, given with topical imiquimod. The sequence was collected from a man between 25 and 39 years old with glioma. The sample in question was PBMCs, obtained from a glioma patient whose treatment included an IDH1 peptide vaccine. V is TRBV25-1 and J is TRBJ2-5, with a possible D match to TRBD2 (6 bases). In DNA form, the CDR3 reads TGTGCCAGCAGTGAGGGGGGACTGGTTTCCCAAGAGACCCAGTACTTC. Translated, it gives CASSEGGLVSQETQYF. Full variable domain (rest looked up from reference TRBV25-1 and TRBJ2-5): EADIYQTPRYLVIGTGKKITLECSQTMGHDKMYWYQQDPGMELHLIHYSYGVNSTEKGDLSSESTVSRIRTEHFPLTLESARPSHTSQYLCASSEGGLVSQETQYFGPGTRLLVL.